This T cell receptor (beta chain) was identified during a study of cytomegalovirus exposure and HLA in healthy donors. The V gene's germline CDR1 is SGDLS and CDR2 YYNGEE. The CDR3 covers 16 residues. V was clipped by 4 bases and J by 4 bases; unmatched bases: 10. The study ran its PCR with 60 Vbeta and 13 Jbeta primers. Produced via immunoSEQ multiplex PCR; TCRdb's table is partial and in-frame only. The sample records 240,000 or so clones, about 81% being singletons. This clone was seen a single time. Its target is not known. Regarding the study as a whole: A list of about 160 TCR beta chains associated with cytomegalovirus was given.

The sequence was collected from a woman between 35 and 50 years old in good health and CMV-seropositive. The sequenced sample was PBMCs. J is TRBJ2-5 and V is TRBV9; TRBD1 matches at 10 bases. CDR3 in DNA: TGTGCCAGCAGCCTCCAGGGACAGGGGACGGGAGAGACCCAGTACTTC. Its translation: CASSLQGQGTGETQYF.